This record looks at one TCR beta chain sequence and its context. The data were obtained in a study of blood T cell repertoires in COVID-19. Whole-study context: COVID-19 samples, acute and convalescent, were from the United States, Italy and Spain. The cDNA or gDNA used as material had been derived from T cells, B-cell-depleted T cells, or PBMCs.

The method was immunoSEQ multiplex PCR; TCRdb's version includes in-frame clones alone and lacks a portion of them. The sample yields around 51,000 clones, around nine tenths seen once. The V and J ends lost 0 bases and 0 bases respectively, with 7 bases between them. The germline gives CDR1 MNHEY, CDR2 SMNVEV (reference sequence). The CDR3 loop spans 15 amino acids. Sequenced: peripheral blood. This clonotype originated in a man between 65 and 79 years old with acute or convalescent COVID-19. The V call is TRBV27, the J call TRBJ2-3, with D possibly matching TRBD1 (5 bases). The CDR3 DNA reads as TGTGCCAGCAGTTTATCCAGGGCTAGCACAGATACGCAGTATTTT. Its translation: CASSLSRASTDTQYF.